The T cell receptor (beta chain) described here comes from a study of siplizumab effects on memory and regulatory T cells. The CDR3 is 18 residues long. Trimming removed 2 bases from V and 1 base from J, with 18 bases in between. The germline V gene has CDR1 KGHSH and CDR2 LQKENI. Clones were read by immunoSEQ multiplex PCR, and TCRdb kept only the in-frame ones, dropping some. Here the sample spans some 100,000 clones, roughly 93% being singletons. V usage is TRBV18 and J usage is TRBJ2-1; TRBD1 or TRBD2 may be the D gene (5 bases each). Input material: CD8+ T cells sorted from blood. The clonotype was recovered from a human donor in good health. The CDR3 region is CASSPFGAAPNSYNEQFF. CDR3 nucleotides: TGTGCCAGCTCACCATTCGGGGCCGCACCCAATTCCTACAATGAGCAGTTCTTC.